This TCR beta chain was obtained from a study of OX40 agonist ivuxolimab in advanced cancers. Study-wide background: Cancers in dose escalation were hepatocellular, melanoma, renal cell and head and neck. Points from the study as a whole: Among the lowest peripheral clonal expansion occurred in 0.1-3.0 mg/kg partial responders. On average, a greater number of expanded clones characterised CD8+ T cells relative to CD4+.

Collection of blood occurred at baseline, at cycle 4 day 1, and at cycle 7 day 1. Profiling relied on immunoSEQ multiplex PCR, and the TCRdb table lists in-frame clones only, not all of them. This sample carries tens of thousands of clones, roughly 83% of them seen once, and the ten largest clones take over 2%. The CDR3 contains 15 residues. With regard to this clone: Its antigen is unknown.

The V call is TRBV21-1, the J call TRBJ2-5. TRBV21-1 is given as a pseudogene. The sample consisted of CD4+ or CD8+ T cells sorted from blood, taken in a trial of the OX40 agonist ivuxolimab. The TCR sequence derives from an adult with an advanced solid tumor such as melanoma, head and neck, liver or kidney cancer. The CDR3 spells CASSKGPAAQETQYF. The CDR3, as DNA: TGTGCCAGCAGCAAAGGGCCAGCAGCCCAAGAGACCCAGTACTTC.